The 27 T cell receptor beta chains given below trace back to one sample, sequenced in a study of T cells in Graves' hyperthyroidism and ophthalmopathy. Amplification yielded TCR beta CDR3 regions, with RNA transcripts as the source. The HTBI primer set served for first-round RT-PCR of the TCR CDR3. One entry per CDR3 protein, called by TCRdb with MiXCR from the multiplex PCR reads. Here the sample spans more than 350,000 distinct CDR3 sequences, around 13% being singletons. The sample taken for sequencing was blood. Source of these receptors: a woman in her twenties or thirties with Graves' ophthalmopathy.

This clonotype showed up many times. The chain has TRBV5-6 and TRBJ2-3; the D gene is possibly TRBD1 (5 bases). Trimming shortened V by 2 bases and J by 2 bases, and 9 bases separated the two germline ends. The germline V gene has CDR1 SGHDT and CDR2 YYEEEE. This CDR3 contains 14 residues. CDR3 coding DNA: TGTGCCAGCAGCTTTCCGACAGTCACAGATACGCAGTATTTT. Translation gives CASSFPTVTDTQYF.

This clonotype was recorded many times. The CDR3 sequence: CASSRGGGNAYEQYF. In DNA form, the CDR3 reads TGTGCCAGCAGCCGGGGAGGAGGGAATGCCTACGAGCAGTACTTC. V is TRBV9 and J is TRBJ2-7, with TRBD2 as a possible D gene (6 bases). This CDR3 has 15 residues. The germline gives CDR1 SGDLS, CDR2 YYNGEE. Trimming took off 4 bases at V and 2 bases at J, with 16 bases between the two ends.

This sequence joins TRBV30 and TRBJ2-7; a possible D gene is TRBD2 (6 bases). Per the germline V gene, CDR1 is GTSNPN and CDR2 is SVGIG (reference sequence). The CDR3 has 14 residues. The germline V and J ends were trimmed by 3 bases and 6 bases, with 18 bases remaining between them. The CDR3 DNA is TGTGCCTGGAGGTTCGGGAGTCCTAGAAGCGAGCAGTACTTC. Translating it yields CAWRFGSPRSEQYF.

This clonotype came up many times. V is TRBV7-9 and J is TRBJ2-1; the D is unclear. Germline V gene data show CDR1 as SEHNR and CDR2 as FQNEAQ (reference sequence). The V and J ends lost 0 bases and 6 bases respectively, with 9 bases between them. The CDR3 loop spans 14 amino acids. The CDR3 bases are TGTGCCAGCAGCTTAGCAGTGAAGGGCAATGAGCAGTTCTTC. Translation gives CASSLAVKGNEQFF.

This clonotype was seen ten or more times. The rearrangement uses TRBV2 and TRBJ2-7; tentative D call: TRBD2 (6 bases). The ends were cut back, 6 bases at V and 1 base at J, with 16 bases in the middle. The CDR3 covers 15 residues. Germline assignment: CDR1 SNHLY and CDR2 FYNNEI. CDR3 in amino acids: CASRLVPGDSYEQYF. For the CDR3, the DNA is TGTGCCAGCAGGCTAGTCCCGGGAGATTCCTACGAGCAGTACTTC.

This clonotype occurred a few times. V gene TRBV7-9 combines with J gene TRBJ1-4; 7 bases map to TRBD1. Germline CDR1 is SEHNR and CDR2 is FQNEAQ (reference sequence). The CDR3 sequence is 14 residues long. V was pared by 3 bases and J by 7 bases, with 5 bases of the junction left unmatched. CDR3 sequence (DNA): TGTGCCAGCAGCTTGCAGGGGGATGTTGAAAAACTGTTTTTT. Amino acid sequence: CASSLQGDVEKLFF.

This chain uses TRBV28 with TRBJ2-7; 8 bases agree with TRBD1. Germline V lookup: CDR1 MDHEN, CDR2 SYDVKM. Germline trimming cut 5 bases from V and 2 bases from J; bases unmatched to any gene: 8. There are 15 residues in the CDR3. The CDR3 nucleotides read TGTGCCAGCAGTCCACTGGACAGGGTAACCTACGAGCAGTACTTC. This encodes CASSPLDRVTYEQYF.

This clonotype appeared many times. This sequence joins TRBV3-1 and TRBJ1-2; no reliable D call. The germline V gene has CDR1 LGHDT and CDR2 YNNKEL (reference sequence). The CDR3 has 16 amino acids. Trimming cost V 0 bases and J 6 bases, with 17 bases left between them. Written as DNA, the CDR3 is TGTGCCAGCAGCCAAGAGGCGGGAACTCGAATTAATGGCTACACCTTC. Its protein is CASSQEAGTRINGYTF.

This clonotype was seen at least ten times. V usage is TRBV30 and J usage is TRBJ1-5; D call uncertain. Trimming left V 5 bases short and J 3 bases short, with 2 bases between. There are 10 residues in the CDR3. Germline CDR1 GTSNPN, CDR2 SVGIG (reference sequence). CDR3 DNA: TGTGCCTGGCCCAATCAGCCCCAGCATTTT. It encodes CAWPNQPQHF. Drawing the rest from reference TRBV30 and TRBJ1-5, the complete variable domain is SQTIHQWPATLVQPVGSPLSLECTVEGTSNPNLYWYRQAAGRGLQLLFYSVGIGQISSEVPQNLSASRPQDRQFILSSKKLLLSDSGFYLCAWPNQPQHFGDGTRLSIL.

The table lists this clonotype with many counts. The chain links TRBV14 to TRBJ2-7; D is uncertain. The ends were cut back, 5 bases at V and 4 bases at J, with 6 bases in the middle. The CDR3 runs 11 residues. The germline CDR1 and CDR2 sequences are SGHDN and FVKESK. The CDR3 is CASSSVYEQYF. In nucleotides, the CDR3 is TGTGCCAGCAGCTCGGTATACGAGCAGTACTTC. Using reference TRBV14 and TRBJ2-7 for the parts outside the CDR3, the full variable domain is EAGVTQFPSHSVIEKGQTVTLRCDPISGHDNLYWYRRVMGKEIKFLLHFVKESKQDESGMPNNRFLAERTGGTYSTLKVQPAELEDSGVYFCASSSVYEQYFGPGTRLTVT.

Remarks on this clonotype: The germline gene is not matched at one end of the junction; a read error may be the cause. The chain couples TRBV7-7 to TRBJ1-1; 11 bases align to TRBD1. The CDR3 is made up of 17 amino acids. Germline V gene sequence: CDR1 SSHAT, CDR2 FNYEAQ (reference sequence). Here the CDR3 reads CASSLRTGGPLDTEAFF. CDR3 nucleotide sequence: TGTGCTAGCAGCTTACGGACAGGGGGCCCATTGGACACTGAAGCTTTCTTT.

This clonotype was seen repeatedly, ten times or more. This CDR3 is CASSADRDYEQYF. CDR3 nucleotide sequence: TGTGCCAGCAGCGCCGACAGGGATTACGAGCAGTACTTC. The chain uses TRBV7-6 and TRBJ2-7, with 7 bases matching TRBD1. V gave up 5 bases and J gave up 4 bases; unmatched junction bases: 5. The germline CDR1 and CDR2 sequences are SGHVS and FNYEAQ. The length of the CDR3 is 13 residues.

This clonotype was picked up many times. The chain has TRBV28 and TRBJ1-6; no reliable D call. The V and J ends lost 1 base and 0 bases respectively, with 4 bases between them. The germline V gene has CDR1 MDHEN and CDR2 SYDVKM. CDR3 length: 15 amino acids. The CDR3 region is CASSLYISYNSPLHF. The CDR3 nucleotides are TGTGCCAGCAGTTTATACATCTCCTATAATTCACCCCTCCACTTT. The whole variable domain, remainder taken from reference TRBV28 and TRBJ1-6, is DVKVTQSSRYLVKRTGEKVFLECVQDMDHENMFWYRQDPGLGLRLIYFSYDVKMKEKGDIPEGYSVSREKKERFSLILESASTNQTSMYLCASSLYISYNSPLHFGNGTRLTVT.

Many counts were recorded for this clonotype. The chain uses TRBV7-8 and TRBJ2-1; D is undetermined. This CDR3 is 13 amino acids long. Germline lookup yields CDR1 SGHVS and CDR2 FQNEAQ. The V end was cut by 2 bases, the J end by 9 bases, with 11 bases between. Here the CDR3 DNA reads TGTGCCAGCAGCTTAAAGGGATTGATTGAGCAGTTCTTC. It yields the protein CASSLKGLIEQFF.

The chain has TRBV12-3 or TRBV12-4 and TRBJ1-5; D ambiguous. Trimming pared 5 bases from V and 7 bases from J, leaving 6 bases between. The CDR3 has 11 amino acids. The CDR3 DNA reads TGTGCCAGCAGTCTCCCCCAGCCCCAGCATTTT. Translating it yields CASSLPQPQHF.

Concerning this clonotype: A read error may be the cause here, since a much bigger clone is one base away. The chain's CDR3 is CSAPTRSLYNGQFF. CDR3 DNA sequence: TGCAGTGCCCCTACTAGGAGTCTCTACAATGGGCAGTTCTTC. The chain recombines TRBV20-1 with TRBJ2-1, with D perhaps matching TRBD2 (5 bases). Germline CDR1 reads DFQATT; CDR2 reads SNEGSKA (reference sequence). This CDR3 region has 14 residues.

This clonotype has just a few counts. The chain combines TRBV4-1 with TRBJ1-1; perhaps TRBD1 as D (5 bases). Germline V lookup: CDR1 MGHRA, CDR2 YSYEKL. Trimming removed 5 bases from V and 0 bases from J, with 16 bases in between. The CDR3 runs 16 residues. The CDR3 reads CASSLFAGIMNTEAFF. CDR3 DNA sequence: TGCGCCAGCAGCTTATTTGCAGGGATCATGAACACTGAAGCTTTCTTT.

To note about this clonotype: Being one base from a much bigger clone, this may be a read error. The gene calls are TRBV11-2 and TRBJ1-4; D may be TRBD1 (6 bases). CDR3 length: 20 amino acids. Germline CDR1 reads SGHAT; CDR2 reads FQNNGV. The CDR3, as DNA: TGTGCCGGCAGCTTCGACGCGCAGACAGGTCCTAGATCAACTAATGAAAAACTGTTTTTT. Its translation is CAGSFDAQTGPRSTNEKLFF.

This clonotype was counted between two and nine times. The V call is TRBV27, the J call TRBJ1-4; D uncertain. V was pared by 2 bases and J by 6 bases, with 13 bases between. This CDR3 has 15 residues. Looked up from germline, CDR1 is MNHEY and CDR2 is SMNVEV (reference sequence). The CDR3 coding sequence is TGTGCCAGCAGTTTAGCAGGCTCCTTTCATGAAAAACTGTTTTTT. This codes for CASSLAGSFHEKLFF.

A remark on this clonotype: The junction departs from the called germline gene at one end, perhaps through a read error. The V call is TRBV28, the J call TRBJ1-5; a weak D match, TRBD1 (5 bases). CDR1 and CDR2 (germline): MDHEN, SYDVKM. The CDR3 runs to 14 residues. As DNA, the CDR3 is TGTGCCAGCAAACTGCAGGGAATACGGCAGCCCCAGCATTTC. As protein: CASKLQGIRQPQHF.

This rearrangement joins TRBV7-3 to TRBJ2-5, with D hard to call. The CDR3 extends over 13 amino acids. The germline V and J ends were trimmed by 0 bases and 4 bases, with 6 bases remaining between them. The germline gives CDR1 SGHTA, CDR2 FQGTGA. CDR3 sequence reads: CASSLTARETQYF. The CDR3 nucleotides are TGTGCCAGCAGCTTAACGGCCCGAGAGACCCAGTACTTC.

The DNA for the CDR3 is TGTGCCAGCAGCCTAGGGACTAGCGGGAGTCGAGAGACCCAGTACTTC. Encoded protein: CASSLGTSGSRETQYF. This rearrangement joins TRBV28 to TRBJ2-5, with 14 positions matching TRBD2. The germline CDR1 and CDR2 sequences are MDHEN and SYDVKM. The CDR3 extends over 16 amino acids. V lost 6 bases to trimming and J lost 4 bases; unmatched junction nucleotides: 7.

This clonotype came up many times. This chain uses TRBV5-5 with TRBJ1-5; 9 nucleotides line up with TRBD1. This CDR3 contains 18 residues. Germline-derived CDR1 and CDR2 are SGHKS and YYEKEE (reference sequence). After removal of 5 bases from V and 3 bases from J, the junction contained 15 bases not matched to a gene. DNA of the CDR3: TGTGCCAGCAGTGAATCTAACTGGGGACAGGGAGTCAATCAGCCCCAGCATTTT. Translation gives CASSESNWGQGVNQPQHF. Looking up the rest from reference TRBV5-5 and TRBJ1-5 gives the full variable domain: DAGVTQSPTHLIKTRGQQVTLRCSPISGHKSVSWYQQVLGQGPQFIFQYYEKEERGRGNFPDRFSARQFPNYSSELNVNALLLGDSALYLCASSESNWGQGVNQPQHFGDGTRLSIL.

In this sample, this clonotype turned up many times. The genes are TRBV28 and TRBJ1-1; no reliable D call. CDR1 and CDR2 from the germline V gene are MDHEN and SYDVKM. The CDR3 covers 16 residues. Trimming took 5 bases from V and 1 from J, leaving 17 bases between them. The CDR3: CASSPTETPENTEAFF. The CDR3, as DNA: TGTGCCAGCAGTCCTACGGAGACACCCGAGAACACTGAAGCTTTCTTT.

This clonotype was detected ten times or more. The CDR3 DNA sequence: TGTGCCAGCTCACCACCGGGACTAGCAGCAGGCGATACGCAGTATTTT. Its protein product is CASSPPGLAAGDTQYF. The V call is TRBV18, the J call TRBJ2-3; 9 positions match TRBD2. Germline trimming cut 0 bases from V and 6 bases from J; bases unmatched to any gene: 7. The CDR3 runs 16 residues. Germline CDR1 is KGHSH and CDR2 is LQKENI.

Remarks on this clonotype: Sequence at one end of the junction differs from germline and may be a read error. This sequence joins TRBV28 and TRBJ1-2; TRBD1 is a possible D gene (6 bases). The CDR3 has 12 residues. Looked up from germline, CDR1 is MDHEN and CDR2 is SYDVKM. The CDR3 region is CATSDSHYGHTF. The CDR3 region has the DNA TGTGCCACGTCGGACAGTCACTATGGCCACACCTTC.

The chain couples TRBV7-9 to TRBJ2-7; TRBD2 agrees at 11 bases. Germline values: CDR1 SEHNR, CDR2 FQNEAQ (reference sequence). With V trimmed by 6 bases and J by 5 bases, 9 bases remained unmatched. This CDR3 region has 15 residues. The CDR3 DNA follows: TGTGCCAGCAGTCAAAATAGCGGGGGGGCCGACGAGCAGTACTTC. It translates to CASSQNSGGADEQYF.